The next 18 T cell receptor beta chains were all read from a single sample in a study of a mutant IDH1 vaccine in newly diagnosed glioma. The time point was: week 5, during vaccination. The investigators gave 300 ug of mutant IDH1 20-mer peptide in each vaccine dose, together with topical imiquimod. The assay was immunoSEQ multiplex PCR, and TCRdb's table has in-frame clones only and misses some. The sample holds about 36,000 clones, roughly 76% seen once. No antigen has been assigned to these receptors. The source material was PBMCs, sampled from a glioma patient whose treatment included an IDH1 peptide vaccine. These receptors were collected from a man aged 50 or older with glioma.

This clone was observed a handful of times. The chain is built from TRBV19 and TRBJ2-7; 10 nucleotides agree with TRBD1. This CDR3 has 16 amino acids. With 6 bases clipped from V and 4 bases from J, the junction kept 12 bases outside the gene matches. CDR1 and CDR2 (germline): LNHDA, SQIVND (reference sequence). The DNA for the CDR3 is TGTGCCAGTAGCCGTAACTTAGGGACAGGGGCGTACGAGCAGTACTTC. Its translation is CASSRNLGTGAYEQYF.

The chain joins TRBV5-6 to TRBJ2-1; D is uncertain. CDR1 and CDR2 from the germline V gene are SGHDT and YYEEEE. V was cut by 7 bases and J by 0 bases, with 14 bases left in between. The CDR3 is 15 residues long. The CDR3 region is CASERTTSSYNEQFF. In DNA form, the CDR3 reads TGTGCCAGCGAGAGAACCACGAGCTCCTACAATGAGCAGTTCTTC. The full variable domain, its missing parts supplied by reference TRBV5-6 and TRBJ2-1, is DAGVTQSPTHLIKTRGQQVTLRCSPKSGHDTVSWYQQALGQGPQFIFQYYEEEERQRGNFPDRFSGHQFPNYSSELNVNALLLGDSALYLCASERTTSSYNEQFFGPGTRLTVL.

CDR3 protein: CASSSDPNTEAFF. CDR3 DNA: TGTGCCAGCAGCTCCGACCCAAACACTGAAGCTTTCTTT. The chain is built from TRBV7-2 and TRBJ1-1; D is undetermined. V was shortened by 4 bases and J by 2 bases, with 8 bases between the two germline ends. Germline CDR1 reads SGHTA; CDR2 reads FQGNSA. The CDR3 spans 13 residues. Complete variable domain (other parts from reference TRBV7-2 and TRBJ1-1): GAGVSQSPSNKVTEKGKDVELRCDPISGHTALYWYRQSLGQGLEFLIYFQGNSAPDKSGLPSDRFSAERTGGSVSTLTIQRTQQEDSAVYLCASSSDPNTEAFFGQGTRLTVV.

This clone was detected once. CDR3 sequence reads: CASTPENILNTEAFF. The CDR3 DNA reads as TGTGCCAGCACCCCCGAAAACATATTGAACACTGAAGCTTTCTTT. The chain is built from TRBV21-1 and TRBJ1-1; the DNA was not used to check the table's D call, TRBD1. TRBV21-1 is an annotated pseudogene. This CDR3 contains 15 residues.

The chain carries TRBV5-1 and TRBJ2-5; tentatively, D is TRBD2 (5 bases). V was pared by 3 bases and J by 0 bases, with 12 bases between. Germline loops: CDR1 SGHRS, CDR2 YFSETQ. The CDR3 is made up of 15 amino acids. CDR3 bases: TGCGCCAGCAGCTCGGACGGACTGTACCAAGAGACCCAGTACTTC. It specifies CASSSDGLYQETQYF.

J is TRBJ1-4 and V is TRBV4-3, with TRBD1 identical over 7 bases. The CDR3 has 16 residues. After removal of 0 bases from V and 4 bases from J, the junction contained 5 bases not matched to a gene. The germline V gene has CDR1 LGHNA and CDR2 YSLEER. CDR3 in DNA: TGCGCCAGCAGCCAAGATGGCGGGACAGTTAATGAAAAACTGTTTTTT. Amino acid sequence: CASSQDGGTVNEKLFF.

V gene TRBV7-9 combines with J gene TRBJ1-2; TRBD1 matches 9 bases. With 5 bases clipped from V and 7 bases from J, the junction kept 2 bases outside the gene matches. This CDR3 region has 12 residues. Germline-derived CDR1 and CDR2 are SEHNR and FQNEAQ (reference sequence). The CDR3 DNA reads as TGTGCCAGCAGCAGACAGGGGGTTGGCTACACCTTC. It codes for CASSRQGVGYTF.

This sequence joins TRBV5-6 and TRBJ2-7; TRBD1 aligns across 8 bases. CDR3 size: 14 residues. CDR1 SGHDT and CDR2 YYEEEE come from the germline V gene. Germline trimming cut 5 bases from V and 2 bases from J; bases unmatched to any gene: 6. The CDR3 here is CASRRTGRAYEQYF. The CDR3 region has the DNA TGTGCCAGCAGACGGACAGGGCGGGCCTACGAGCAGTACTTC.

The chain combines TRBV6-6 with TRBJ2-2; D is perhaps TRBD2 (7 bases). This CDR3 comprises 13 residues. Trimming removed 5 bases at V and 7 bases at J, with 11 bases between. The germline V gene has CDR1 MNHNY and CDR2 SVGAGI (reference sequence). CDR3 nucleotide sequence: TGTGCCAGCAGTCGGGGGGCTCTCGGGGAGCTGTTTTTT. It specifies CASSRGALGELFF.

The rearrangement uses TRBV7-9 and TRBJ1-1; 9 positions match TRBD1. In germline, CDR1 is SEHNR, CDR2 FQNEAQ (reference sequence). CDR3 length: 12 amino acids. Trimming took 8 bases from V and 10 from J; bases not matched to a gene: 8. The CDR3 here is CASGRQGGRAFF. CDR3 nucleotides: TGTGCCAGCGGGCGACAGGGGGGACGAGCTTTCTTT.

The J gene is TRBJ2-5, the V gene TRBV5-4; no firm D call. V was pared by 0 bases and J by 1 base, with 7 bases between. CDR1 SGHNT and CDR2 YYREEE come from the germline V gene (reference sequence). The CDR3 is made up of 14 amino acids. The CDR3, as DNA: TGTGCCAGCAGCTTGGCGGCTACCCAAGAGACCCAGTACTTC. Protein: CASSLAATQETQYF.

This clone was observed a handful of times. The chain carries TRBV29-1 and TRBJ1-5; 8 nucleotides agree with TRBD1. Per the germline V gene, CDR1 is SQVTM and CDR2 is ANQGSEA. This CDR3 contains 13 residues. Germline trimming cut 4 bases from V and 4 bases from J; bases unmatched to any gene: 3. DNA for the CDR3: TGCAGCGTTGGGGACAGGCAAAATCAGCCCCAGCATTTT. It codes for CSVGDRQNQPQHF.

The rearrangement joins TRBV4-1 to TRBJ1-1, with D possibly TRBD1 on 5 matching bases. CDR3 length: 15 amino acids. V was cut by 0 bases and J by 0 bases, with 8 bases left in between. The V gene's germline CDR1 is MGHRA and CDR2 YSYEKL. The CDR3 protein is CASSQEGLLNTEAFF. CDR3 bases: TGCGCCAGCAGCCAAGAGGGACTACTGAACACTGAAGCTTTCTTT.

The chain joins TRBV7-8 to TRBJ2-5, with 9 bases that match TRBD1. The CDR3 runs to 13 residues. The germline V gene has CDR1 SGHVS and CDR2 FQNEAQ. The V segment lost 3 bases and the J segment 5 bases; nucleotides outside the gene matches: 1. CDR3 DNA: TGTGCCAGCAGCTTGGGACAGGGCGAGACCCAGTACTTC. This codes for CASSLGQGETQYF. Full variable domain (missing parts from reference TRBV7-8 and TRBJ2-5): GAGVSQSPRYKVAKRGQDVALRCDPISGHVSLFWYQQALGQGPEFLTYFQNEAQLDKSGLPSDRFFAERPEGSVSTLKIQRTQQEDSAVYLCASSLGQGETQYFGPGTRLLVL.

V usage is TRBV10-1 and J usage is TRBJ1-2; 7 nucleotides agree with TRBD1. Trimming at V came to 9 bases and at J to 6 bases, leaving 7 bases not matched to a gene. The CDR3 covers 12 residues. Per germline, CDR1 WNHNN and CDR2 SYGVQD (reference sequence). The DNA for the CDR3 is TGCGCCAGGCAGGGGGACGGGGATGGCTACACCTTC. It codes for CARQGDGDGYTF.

This clone was seen only a few times. The chain carries TRBV7-2 and TRBJ1-1; tentative D call: TRBD1 (6 bases). Germline lookup yields CDR1 SGHTA and CDR2 FQGNSA. The CDR3 loop spans 16 amino acids. The V end lost 5 bases, the J end lost 6 bases, and 22 bases lay between the germline ends. The CDR3 sequence: CASSLAGGALNAEAFF. The CDR3 DNA is TGTGCCAGCAGCCTGGCCGGGGGCGCCCTTAACGCTGAAGCTTTCTTT.

This chain uses TRBV7-8 with TRBJ2-1; TRBD1 agrees at 8 bases. Germline loops: CDR1 SGHVS, CDR2 FQNEAQ. This CDR3 spans 13 amino acids. With 2 bases clipped from V and 7 bases from J, the junction kept 1 base outside the gene matches. CDR3 bases: TGTGCCAGCAGCTTACAGGGGGCGAATGAGCAGTTCTTC. Its translation is CASSLQGANEQFF.

Only one count was recorded for this clone. This chain links TRBV19 with TRBJ2-3; 7 bases map to TRBD2. The CDR3 consists of 14 residues. Germline CDR1 LNHDA, CDR2 SQIVND (reference sequence). The V segment lost 7 bases and the J segment 0 bases; nucleotides outside the gene matches: 4. The CDR3 sequence is CASTSGPSTDTQYF. CDR3 nucleotides: TGTGCCAGTACTAGCGGACCTAGCACAGATACGCAGTATTTT.